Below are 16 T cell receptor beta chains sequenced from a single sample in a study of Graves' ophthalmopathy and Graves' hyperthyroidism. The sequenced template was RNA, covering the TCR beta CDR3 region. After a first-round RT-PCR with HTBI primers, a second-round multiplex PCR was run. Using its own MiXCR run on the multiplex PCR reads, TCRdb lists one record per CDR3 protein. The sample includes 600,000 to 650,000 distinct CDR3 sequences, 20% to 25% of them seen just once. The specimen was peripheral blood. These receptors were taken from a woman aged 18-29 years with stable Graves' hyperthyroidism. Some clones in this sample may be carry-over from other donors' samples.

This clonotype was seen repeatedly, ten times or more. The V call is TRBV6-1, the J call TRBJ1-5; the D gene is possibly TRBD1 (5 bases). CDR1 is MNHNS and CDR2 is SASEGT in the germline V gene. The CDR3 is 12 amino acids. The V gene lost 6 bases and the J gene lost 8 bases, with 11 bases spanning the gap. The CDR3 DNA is TGTGCCAGCAGCTCGGGGGTAGAGCCCCAGCATTTT. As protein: CASSSGVEPQHF.

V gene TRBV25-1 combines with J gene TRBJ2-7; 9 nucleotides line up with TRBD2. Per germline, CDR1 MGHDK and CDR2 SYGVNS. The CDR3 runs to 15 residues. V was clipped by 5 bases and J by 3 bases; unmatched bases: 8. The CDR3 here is CASSPDLAGVYEQYF. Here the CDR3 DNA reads TGTGCCAGCAGTCCCGACTTAGCGGGAGTCTACGAGCAGTACTTC.

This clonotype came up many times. CDR3 amino acids: CASSDSSAGELFF. In DNA form, the CDR3 reads TGTGCCAGCAGTGACAGTAGTGCCGGGGAGCTGTTTTTT. The chain is built from TRBV6-4 and TRBJ2-2; D remains ambiguous. CDR1 is MRHNA, CDR2 SNTAGT, per germline. Trimming stripped 2 bases from V and 6 bases from J, with 7 bases between. The CDR3 length is 13 residues.

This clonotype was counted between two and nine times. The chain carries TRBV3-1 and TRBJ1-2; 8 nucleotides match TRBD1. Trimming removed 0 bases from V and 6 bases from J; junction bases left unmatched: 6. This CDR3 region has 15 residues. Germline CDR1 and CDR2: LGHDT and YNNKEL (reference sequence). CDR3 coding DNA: TGTGCCAGCAGCCAAGATTGGCAGGGGGCGCATGGCTACACCTTC. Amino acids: CASSQDWQGAHGYTF.

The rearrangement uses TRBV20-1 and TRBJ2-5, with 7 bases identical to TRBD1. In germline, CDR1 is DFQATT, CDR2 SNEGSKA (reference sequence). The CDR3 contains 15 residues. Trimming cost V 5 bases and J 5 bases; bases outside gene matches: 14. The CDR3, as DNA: TGCAGTGCTCGGGTGAAGGGGGCTTATGGGGAGACCCAGTACTTC. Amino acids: CSARVKGAYGETQYF.

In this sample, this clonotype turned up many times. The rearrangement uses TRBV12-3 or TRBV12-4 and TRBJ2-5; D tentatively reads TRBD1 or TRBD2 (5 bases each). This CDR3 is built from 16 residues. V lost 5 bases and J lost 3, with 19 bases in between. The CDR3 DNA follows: TGTGCCAGCAGTCCGACAGAGGGCCCCTTAGAAGAGACCCAGTACTTC. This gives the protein CASSPTEGPLEETQYF.

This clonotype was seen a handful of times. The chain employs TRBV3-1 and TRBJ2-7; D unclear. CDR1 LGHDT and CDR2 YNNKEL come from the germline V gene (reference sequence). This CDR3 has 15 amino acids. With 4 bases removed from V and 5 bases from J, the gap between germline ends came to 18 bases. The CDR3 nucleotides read TGTGCCAGCAGCCCCGGGTTAGGTATTCCAAACGAGCAGTACTTC. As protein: CASSPGLGIPNEQYF.

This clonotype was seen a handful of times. The CDR3 loop is CASSPRTASNTEAFF. The DNA of the CDR3 is TGTGCCAGCTCACCACGGACAGCTTCGAACACTGAAGCTTTCTTT. This chain uses TRBV18 with TRBJ1-1; D possibly corresponds to TRBD1 (6 bases). V was cut by 1 base and J by 1 base, with 10 bases left in between. The CDR3 has 15 amino acids. Germline V lookup: CDR1 KGHSH, CDR2 LQKENI. The variable domain in full, completed from reference TRBV18 and TRBJ1-1, reads NAGVMQNPRHLVRRRGQEARLRCSPMKGHSHVYWYRQLPEEGLKFMVYLQKENIIDESGMPKERFSAEFPKEGPSILRIQQVVRGDSAAYFCASSPRTASNTEAFFGQGTRLTVV.

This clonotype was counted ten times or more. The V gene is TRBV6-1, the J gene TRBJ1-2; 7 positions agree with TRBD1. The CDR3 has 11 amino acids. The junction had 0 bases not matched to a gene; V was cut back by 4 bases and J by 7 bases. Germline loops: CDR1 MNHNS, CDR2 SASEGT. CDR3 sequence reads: CASSGQGGYTF. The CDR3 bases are TGTGCCAGCAGTGGACAGGGTGGCTACACCTTC.

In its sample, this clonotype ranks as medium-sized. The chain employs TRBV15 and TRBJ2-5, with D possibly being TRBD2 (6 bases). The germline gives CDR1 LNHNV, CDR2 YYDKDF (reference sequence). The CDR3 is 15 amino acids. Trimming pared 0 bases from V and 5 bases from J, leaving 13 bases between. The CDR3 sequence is CATSRDQGLGETQYF. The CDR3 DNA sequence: TGTGCCACCAGCAGAGATCAGGGACTCGGGGAGACCCAGTACTTC.

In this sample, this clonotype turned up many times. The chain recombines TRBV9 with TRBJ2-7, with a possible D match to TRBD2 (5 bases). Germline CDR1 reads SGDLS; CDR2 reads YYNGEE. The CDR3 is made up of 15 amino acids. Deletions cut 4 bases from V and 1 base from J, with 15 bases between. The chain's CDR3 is CASSPGGSSSYEQYF. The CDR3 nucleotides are TGTGCCAGCAGCCCCGGAGGCAGTTCTTCCTACGAGCAGTACTTC. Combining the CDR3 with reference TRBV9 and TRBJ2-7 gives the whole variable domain DSGVTQTPKHLITATGQRVTLRCSPRSGDLSVYWYQQSLDQGLQFLIQYYNGEERAKGNILERFSAQQFPDLHSELNLSSLELGDSALYFCASSPGGSSSYEQYFGPGTRLTVT.

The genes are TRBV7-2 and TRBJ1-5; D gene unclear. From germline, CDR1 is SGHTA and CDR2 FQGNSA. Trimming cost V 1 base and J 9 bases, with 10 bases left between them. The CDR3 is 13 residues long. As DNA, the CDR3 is TGTGCCAGCAGCTTAGGGACTGACCGGCCCCAGCATTTT. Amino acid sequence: CASSLGTDRPQHF.

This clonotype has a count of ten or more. This CDR3 is CASSSGTSQETQYF. CDR3 in DNA: TGTGCCAGCAGTTCTGGGACATCTCAAGAGACCCAGTACTTC. The J gene is TRBJ2-5, the V gene TRBV27; weak D call: TRBD1 (6 bases). The CDR3 spans 14 residues. Between the trimmed V and J ends, which lost 4 bases and 2 bases, there was a span of 11 bases. The germline gives CDR1 MNHEY, CDR2 SMNVEV (reference sequence).

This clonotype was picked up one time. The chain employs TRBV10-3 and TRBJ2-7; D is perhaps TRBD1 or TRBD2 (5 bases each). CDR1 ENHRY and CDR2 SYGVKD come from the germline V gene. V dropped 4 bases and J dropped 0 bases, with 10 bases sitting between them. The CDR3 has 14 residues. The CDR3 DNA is TGTGCCATCAGTGGGGACGAGAACTCCTACGAGCAGTACTTC. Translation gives CAISGDENSYEQYF.

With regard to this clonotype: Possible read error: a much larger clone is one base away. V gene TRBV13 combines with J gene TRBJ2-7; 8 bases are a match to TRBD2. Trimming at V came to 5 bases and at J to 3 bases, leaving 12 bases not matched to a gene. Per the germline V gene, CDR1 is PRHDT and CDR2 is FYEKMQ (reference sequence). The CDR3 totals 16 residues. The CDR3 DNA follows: TGTGCCAGCAGCCGAAGGTGGGGGACTAGTATCTACGAGCAGTACGTC. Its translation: CASSRRWGTSIYEQYV.

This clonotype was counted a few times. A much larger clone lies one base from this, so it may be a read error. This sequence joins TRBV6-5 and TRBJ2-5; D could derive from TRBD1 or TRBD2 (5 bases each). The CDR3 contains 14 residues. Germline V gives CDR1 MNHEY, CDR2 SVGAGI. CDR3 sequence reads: CASSSSGSGETKYF. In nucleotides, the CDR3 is TGTGCCAGCAGCTCCTCAGGGAGTGGAGAGACCAAGTACTTC.